This note documents a single T cell receptor beta chain sequence. Roughly 0.45 to 1 ug RNA was reverse transcribed with random hexamers. Using its own MiXCR run on the immunoSEQ multiplex PCR reads, TCRdb lists one record per CDR3 protein. In the table there are around 130,000 distinct CDR3 sequences, around 94% of which are singletons. The sample comes from a study of CD8 T cells in Susac syndrome. V was cut by 5 bases and J by 4 bases, with 11 bases left in between. Germline V CDR1 and CDR2: DFQATT, SNEGSKA (reference sequence). CDR3 length: 12 amino acids. The TCR was taken from a human donor with Susac syndrome. The sequenced sample was CD8+ T cells from PBMCs. This rearrangement joins TRBV20-1 to TRBJ1-1; no clear D. CDR3 amino acids: CSALDGSTEAFF. The CDR3 nucleotides are TGCAGTGCTCTTGACGGAAGCACTGAAGCTTTCTTT.